This TCR beta chain was captured by sequencing in a study of response to subunit inactivated influenza vaccine. General study points: The authors suggested that few new T cells are recruited per seasonal influenza vaccination.

TCRdb re-called the RT-PCR reads through MiXCR, storing one row per CDR3 protein. The sample lists 700,000 to 900,000 distinct CDR3 sequences, over 20% seen once, with about 10% in the top ten. V lost 10 bases, J lost 0 bases, and 13 bases lay in between. CDR1 is WNHNN and CDR2 is SYGVQD in the germline V gene (reference sequence). CDR3 size: 13 residues. Points on this clonotype: Its specificity is not known.

This chain connects TRBV10-1 to TRBJ2-7; unclear D gene. The clonotype originates from a man over 45 who received an inactivated influenza vaccine. This specimen consisted of PBMCs from blood, obtained more than 4 days after vaccination. The CDR3 bases are TGCGCCAACACCTTCCAGAACTCCTACGAGCAGTACTTC. Translated: CANTFQNSYEQYF.